Shown below are 22 T cell receptor beta chains from a single sample sequenced in a study of cytomegalovirus exposure and HLA in healthy donors. Primers for the PCR totalled 60 Vbeta and 13 Jbeta. Sequenced by immunoSEQ multiplex PCR; TCRdb stores in-frame clones only, minus some. Of under 150,000 clones in the sample, approximately 80% are singletons; the top ten hold approximately 4%. Source material: PBMCs. Every receptor here comes from a man aged 18 to 35 in good health and CMV-seronegative.

This chain connects TRBV30 to TRBJ1-2; TRBD1 aligns across 7 bases. This CDR3 is built from 13 residues. V shed 4 bases and J 4 bases; nucleotides not matched to a gene: 6. Germline values: CDR1 GTSNPN, CDR2 SVGIG (reference sequence). This CDR3 reads CAWNQGVGYGYTF. CDR3 DNA sequence: TGTGCCTGGAACCAGGGGGTCGGCTATGGCTACACCTTC.

The chain uses TRBV7-2 and TRBJ2-1; 11 bases line up with TRBD2. J gave up 4 bases and V 1 base, and 6 bases lay outside the gene matches. Germline-derived CDR1 and CDR2 are SGHTA and FQGNSA. The CDR3 is 17 amino acids. DNA for the CDR3: TGTGCCAGCAGCTTAGTAGGGACTAGCGGAACATACAATGAGCAGTTCTTC. This codes for CASSLVGTSGTYNEQFF.

This chain joins TRBV2 and TRBJ1-1, with TRBD1 as a possible D gene (5 bases). CDR1 and CDR2 from the germline V gene are SNHLY and FYNNEI. The V end lost 11 bases, the J end lost 3 bases, and 19 bases lay between the germline ends. The CDR3 length is 14 residues. This chain's CDR3 is CAQKGAREDTEAFF. In nucleotides, the CDR3 is TGTGCCCAAAAAGGAGCCAGGGAGGACACTGAAGCTTTCTTT.

The chain is built from TRBV7-9 and TRBJ2-3, with 12 bases identical to TRBD2. This CDR3 comprises 16 residues. V trimming: 5 bases; J trimming: 4 bases; junction bases outside the gene matches: 7. Germline V lookup: CDR1 SEHNR, CDR2 FQNEAQ (reference sequence). This CDR3 reads CASSRLAGVTSDTQYF. The CDR3 nucleotides read TGTGCCAGCAGCCGACTAGCGGGAGTTACATCAGATACGCAGTATTTT.

This chain joins TRBV4-1 and TRBJ1-2, with a possible D match to TRBD1 (5 bases). V lost 6 bases, J lost 2 bases, and 22 bases lay in between. The length of the CDR3 is 17 residues. Germline assignment: CDR1 MGHRA and CDR2 YSYEKL. The DNA for the CDR3 is TGCGCCAGCAGAGCCCTGGGGGGAAAGATACTCAACTATGGCTACACCTTC. Translated, it gives CASRALGGKILNYGYTF.

V usage is TRBV13 and J usage is TRBJ2-3; 11 positions agree with TRBD2. The CDR3 covers 18 residues. The V gene end was trimmed by 0 bases and the J gene end by 1 base; junction bases not matched to a gene: 6. Per germline, CDR1 PRHDT and CDR2 FYEKMQ (reference sequence). The DNA for the CDR3 is TGTGCCAGCAGCTTAGGGGCCCTAGCGGGAGGCGGCACAGATACGCAGTATTTT. Its protein product is CASSLGALAGGGTDTQYF. The whole variable domain, remainder taken from reference TRBV13 and TRBJ2-3, is AAGVIQSPRHLIKEKRETATLKCYPIPRHDTVYWYQQGPGQDPQFLISFYEKMQSDKGSIPDRFSAQQFSDYHSELNMSSLELGDSALYFCASSLGALAGGGTDTQYFGPGTRLTVL.

This sequence joins TRBV18 and TRBJ1-2; 9 bases map to TRBD1. This CDR3 has 13 amino acids. With V trimmed by 3 bases and J by 11 bases, 7 bases remained unmatched. Germline CDR1 reads KGHSH; CDR2 reads LQKENI. The CDR3 DNA follows: TGTGCCAGCTCACCGGGACAGGGTTTGAGGTACACCTTC. It is translated as CASSPGQGLRYTF.

The rearrangement links TRBV4-1 to TRBJ2-5; D uncertain. The DNA end lines up better with TRBJ2-7; the J call may be wrong. Germline CDR1 reads MGHRA; CDR2 reads YSYEKL. This CDR3 is built from 17 residues. This chain's CDR3 is CASSLGLGSWGSYEQYF. CDR3 in DNA: TGCGCCAGCAGCCTGGGGTTAGGGTCGTGGGGCTCCTACGAGCAGTACTTC.

The chain carries TRBV10-3 and TRBJ2-3, with 9 nucleotides matching TRBD1. This CDR3 spans 15 amino acids. With V trimmed by 5 bases and J by 4 bases, 7 bases remained unmatched. CDR1 ENHRY and CDR2 SYGVKD come from the germline V gene. CDR3 nucleotides: TGTGCCATCAGTCCCGGGACAGGGTTTGCAGATACGCAGTATTTT. It encodes CAISPGTGFADTQYF.

The V gene is TRBV27, the J gene TRBJ2-7; D not resolved. V was pared by 6 bases and J by 9 bases, with 18 bases between. CDR3 length: 13 amino acids. CDR1 and CDR2 from the germline V gene are MNHEY and SMNVEV (reference sequence). The CDR3 coding sequence is TGTGCCAGCAGCCCCGAATCCGGGTTGGGGCAGTACTTC. It is translated as CASSPESGLGQYF.

J is TRBJ2-3 and V is TRBV10-1; 8 bases are shared with TRBD2. The CDR3 consists of 16 residues. J was trimmed by 0 bases and V by 1 base; bases with no gene match: 3. Germline values: CDR1 WNHNN, CDR2 SYGVQD (reference sequence). CDR3: CASSEWTSSSTDTQYF. DNA of the CDR3: TGCGCCAGCAGTGAGTGGACTAGCTCTAGCACAGATACGCAGTATTTT.

The chain is built from TRBV7-8 and TRBJ2-6; TRBD2 matches 11 bases. Germline CDR1 is SGHVS and CDR2 is FQNEAQ. The CDR3 contains 18 residues. J lost 1 base, V lost 5 bases, and 7 bases had no gene match. DNA of the CDR3: TGTGCCAGCAGCCCTTCACTAGCGGGGGCGTCTGGGGCCAACGTCCTGACTTTC. Its protein is CASSPSLAGASGANVLTF.

In its sample, this clone was seen a few times. This rearrangement joins TRBV30 to TRBJ2-5, with 8 nucleotides matching TRBD2. J lost 5 bases, V lost 0 bases, and 2 bases had no gene match. This CDR3 is 13 amino acids long. In germline, CDR1 is GTSNPN, CDR2 SVGIG (reference sequence). The DNA of the CDR3 is TGTGCCTGGAGTGTACGACTAGCGGAGACCCAGTACTTC. It codes for CAWSVRLAETQYF.

The chain carries TRBV6-6 and TRBJ1-2, with D possibly TRBD1 on 6 matching bases. Trimming pared 0 bases from V and 10 bases from J, leaving 12 bases between. The length of the CDR3 is 13 residues. Germline-derived CDR1 and CDR2 are MNHNY and SVGAGI (reference sequence). CDR3 in DNA: TGTGCCAGCAGTTACTCGAGACAGGATTTCTACACCTTC. Encoded protein: CASSYSRQDFYTF.

V is TRBV28 and J is TRBJ1-4; perhaps TRBD1 as D (5 bases). Germline CDR1 reads MDHEN; CDR2 reads SYDVKM. The CDR3 totals 13 residues. The V and J ends lost 5 bases and 6 bases respectively, with 10 bases between them. CDR3 in amino acids: CASSLSGDEKLFF. Here the CDR3 DNA reads TGTGCCAGCAGTCTTTCGGGGGATGAAAAACTGTTTTTT.

The CDR3 sequence: CASSMQIATNEKLFF. The CDR3 DNA reads as TGTGCCAGTAGTATGCAGATTGCAACTAATGAAAAACTGTTTTTT. The gene calls are TRBV19 and TRBJ1-4, with D unresolved. Trimming took 3 bases from V and 0 from J, leaving 8 bases between them. Looked up from germline, CDR1 is LNHDA and CDR2 is SQIVND (reference sequence). This CDR3 contains 15 residues.

The gene calls are TRBV21-1 and TRBJ1-5; no check of the table's D call, TRBD1, against the DNA was made. TRBV21-1 has pseudogene status. The CDR3 totals 19 residues. The DNA of the CDR3 is TGTGCCAGCAGCCCCGGGACAGGTTATGGGACCGGGAGCAATCAGCCCCAGCATTTT. It translates to CASSPGTGYGTGSNQPQHF.

The chain links TRBV4-1 to TRBJ2-3; D remains ambiguous. Germline CDR1 reads MGHRA; CDR2 reads YSYEKL. Trimming left V 3 bases short and J 6 bases short, with 7 bases between. CDR3 length: 12 residues. CDR3 sequence reads: CASSHPRDTQYF. DNA for the CDR3: TGCGCCAGCAGCCACCCTAGGGATACGCAGTATTTT.

The chain employs TRBV27 and TRBJ2-5, with 8 bases that match TRBD1. This CDR3 comprises 14 residues. Germline-derived CDR1 and CDR2 are MNHEY and SMNVEV (reference sequence). V shed 5 bases and J 3 bases; nucleotides not matched to a gene: 5. DNA of the CDR3: TGTGCCAGCAGTCCCTGGACAGGGAAAGAGACCCAGTACTTC. This codes for CASSPWTGKETQYF.

In nucleotides, the CDR3 is TGTGCCATCTCAGGGGACAGGGGAAACGGTGGCTACACCTTC. Protein sequence: CAISGDRGNGGYTF. The chain couples TRBV10-3 to TRBJ1-2, with 10 nucleotides matching TRBD1. The germline V gene has CDR1 ENHRY and CDR2 SYGVKD. This CDR3 spans 14 amino acids. With 8 bases clipped from V and 7 bases from J, the junction kept 10 bases outside the gene matches.

The J gene is TRBJ2-6, the V gene TRBV19; D is possibly TRBD1 (7 bases). CDR3 length equals 18 residues. Deletions cut 5 bases from V and 0 bases from J, with 17 bases between. Germline loops: CDR1 LNHDA, CDR2 SQIVND (reference sequence). The CDR3 coding sequence is TGTGCCAGTAGTGGTCTTCCAGGGGGAGGCTCTGGGGCCAACGTCCTGACTTTC. Translating gives CASSGLPGGGSGANVLTF.

This clone was detected a few times. The rearrangement links TRBV10-3 to TRBJ2-2; 9 bases are a match to TRBD1. Per the germline V gene, CDR1 is ENHRY and CDR2 is SYGVKD. V shed 11 bases, J shed 7 bases, and the junction held 14 bases outside the gene matches. This CDR3 contains 15 residues. The CDR3 bases are TGTGCCGTATACCCGGGACAGGGAATTGGCGGGGAGCTGTTTTTT. This sequence encodes CAVYPGQGIGGELFF.